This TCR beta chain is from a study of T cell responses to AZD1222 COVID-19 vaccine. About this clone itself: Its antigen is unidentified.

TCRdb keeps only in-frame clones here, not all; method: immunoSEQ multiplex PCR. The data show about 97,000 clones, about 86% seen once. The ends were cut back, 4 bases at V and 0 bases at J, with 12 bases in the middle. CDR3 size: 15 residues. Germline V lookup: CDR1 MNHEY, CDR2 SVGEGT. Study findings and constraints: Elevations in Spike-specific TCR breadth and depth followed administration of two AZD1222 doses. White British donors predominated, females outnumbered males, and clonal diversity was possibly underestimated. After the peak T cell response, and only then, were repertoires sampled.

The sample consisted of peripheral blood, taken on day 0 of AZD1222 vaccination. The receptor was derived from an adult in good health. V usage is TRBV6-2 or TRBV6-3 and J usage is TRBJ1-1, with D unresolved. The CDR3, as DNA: TGTGCCAGCAGTTGGCTCGACAAATTGAACACTGAAGCTTTCTTT. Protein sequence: CASSWLDKLNTEAFF.